The 27 T cell receptor beta chains below were found in one sample sequenced in a study of blood T cell repertoires in COVID-19 (dated by TCRdb to the early 2020s). Libraries were prepared through the immunoSEQ multiplex PCR assay. TCRdb provides this immuneACCESS table in a form limited to in-frame rearrangements. Some clones are lacking; in checked studies, under half of them reflect an unresolved V gene, and why the rest are absent is not known. The sample table contains about 190,000 clones; only one count was recorded for about 83% of them. The leading ten clones occupy about 5.1% of the sample. Sequenced material: peripheral blood. Source of these receptors: a woman aged 70 to 79 with active or convalescent COVID-19.

The CDR3 DNA follows: TGTGCCAGTAGTAACCCCTCCGCAGCAGCGTACGAGCAGTACTTC. This encodes CASSNPSAAAYEQYF. The V and J genes are TRBV19 and TRBJ2-7; D gene uncertain. Germline V gene lookup returns CDR1 LNHDA and CDR2 SQIVND (reference sequence). Trimming stripped 4 bases from V and 4 bases from J, with 17 bases between. The CDR3 runs to 15 residues.

This clone has a single count. The J gene is TRBJ2-4, the V gene TRBV19; 8 bases match TRBD2. The CDR3 extends over 15 amino acids. V was clipped by 7 bases and J by 7 bases; unmatched bases: 12. Germline values: CDR1 LNHDA, CDR2 SQIVND (reference sequence). The CDR3 DNA sequence: TGTGCCAGTACGCCGGGACTAGGGCCCGATAACATTCAGTACTTC. It yields the protein CASTPGLGPDNIQYF.

This sequence joins TRBV7-3 and TRBJ2-1; 10 bases match TRBD2. Germline values: CDR1 SGHTA, CDR2 FQGTGA. CDR3 length: 16 residues. The junction had 8 bases not matched to a gene; V was cut back by 5 bases and J by 4 bases. In DNA form, the CDR3 reads TGTGCCAGCAGCCTCCTCGCTAGCGGGAGTTACAATGAGCAGTTCTTC. It specifies CASSLLASGSYNEQFF.

The rearrangement joins TRBV2 to TRBJ1-5; D is undetermined. V gave up 5 bases and J gave up 2 bases, with 16 bases separating them. This CDR3 spans 16 amino acids. CDR1 and CDR2 from the germline V gene are SNHLY and FYNNEI. This CDR3 is CASSTHPGRGNQPQHF. The CDR3 coding sequence is TGTGCCAGCAGTACCCATCCTGGGCGAGGCAATCAGCCCCAGCATTTT.

V gene TRBV27 combines with J gene TRBJ2-7, with D hard to call. Between the trimmed V and J ends, which lost 6 bases and 3 bases, there was a span of 12 bases. Germline values: CDR1 MNHEY, CDR2 SMNVEV (reference sequence). The CDR3 is 13 residues long. The CDR3 region is CASSHGTNYEQYF. As DNA, the CDR3 is TGTGCCAGCAGCCATGGTACAAACTACGAGCAGTACTTC.

The rearrangement joins TRBV7-9 to TRBJ2-7, with D possibly being TRBD2 (5 bases). The CDR3 extends over 13 amino acids. The V gene's germline CDR1 is SEHNR and CDR2 FQNEAQ (reference sequence). Trimming removed 6 bases from V and 1 base from J, with 10 bases in between. The CDR3 DNA reads as TGTGCCAGCAGACGGGAAGAGTCCTACGAGCAGTACTTC. Translation: CASRREESYEQYF.

J is TRBJ1-2 and V is TRBV6-5, with 10 positions matching TRBD1. Germline V CDR1 and CDR2: MNHEY, SVGAGI. Trimming at V came to 6 bases and at J to 4 bases, leaving 8 bases not matched to a gene. This CDR3 comprises 15 residues. The CDR3 sequence: CASSSTGTGVYGYTF. The DNA of the CDR3 is TGTGCCAGCAGCAGTACCGGGACAGGGGTCTATGGCTACACCTTC.

CDR3: CASSPRLATETQYF. CDR3 bases: TGTGCCAGCAGCCCGCGACTAGCCACAGAGACCCAGTACTTC. J is TRBJ2-5 and V is TRBV25-1, with 7 bases aligning to TRBD2. J lost 4 bases, V lost 6 bases, and 8 bases had no gene match. The CDR3 runs to 14 residues. Looked up from germline, CDR1 is MGHDK and CDR2 is SYGVNS.

The chain's CDR3 is CASGLAQGAQHYGYTF. The CDR3 coding sequence is TGTGCTAGTGGTTTGGCCCAGGGGGCGCAACACTATGGCTACACCTTC. The chain employs TRBV12-5 and TRBJ1-2; 8 bases line up with TRBD1. V was clipped by 1 base and J by 3 bases; unmatched bases: 7. This CDR3 spans 16 amino acids. Germline loops: CDR1 LGHNT, CDR2 FRNRAP. Drawing the rest from reference TRBV12-5 and TRBJ1-2, the complete variable domain is DARVTQTPRHKVTEMGQEVTMRCQPILGHNTVFWYRQTMMQGLELLAYFRNRAPLDDSGMPKDRFSAEMPDATLATLKIQPSEPRDSAVYFCASGLAQGAQHYGYTFGSGTRLTVV.

The V gene is TRBV5-5, the J gene TRBJ1-4; 8 bases are a match to TRBD1. With 4 bases clipped from V and 6 bases from J, the junction kept 8 bases outside the gene matches. The germline V gene encodes CDR1 SGHKS and CDR2 YYEKEE (reference sequence). CDR3 length: 15 amino acids. This CDR3 is CASSLGWTGYEKLFF. For the CDR3, the DNA is TGTGCCAGCAGCCTGGGGTGGACAGGGTATGAAAAACTGTTTTTT.

The chain joins TRBV3-1 (or the pseudogene TRBV3-2) to TRBJ1-5; possible D gene TRBD1, 5 bases. Trimming removed 1 base from V and 4 bases from J, with 8 bases in between. The CDR3 contains 14 residues. CDR1 is LGHDT, CDR2 YNNKEL, per germline (reference sequence). The CDR3 region has the DNA TGTGCCAGCAGCCAAGGACAGCATAATCAGCCCCAGCATTTT. Amino acid sequence: CASSQGQHNQPQHF.

V and J are TRBV27 and TRBJ2-7; 9 bases match TRBD1. The J segment lost 2 bases and the V segment lost 6 bases, leaving 2 bases of the junction unmatched. CDR3 length: 13 residues. The germline V gene encodes CDR1 MNHEY and CDR2 SMNVEV (reference sequence). CDR3 coding DNA: TGTGCCAGCAGGACAGGGGGGGCCTACGAGCAGTACTTC. Its translation is CASRTGGAYEQYF.

This rearrangement joins TRBV11-2 to TRBJ2-3; no firm D call. With 3 bases removed from V and 0 bases from J, the gap between germline ends came to 13 bases. Germline assignment: CDR1 SGHAT and CDR2 FQNNGV. The CDR3 loop spans 16 amino acids. The CDR3, as DNA: TGTGCCAGCAGCTTGCGGAGACCTTCTAGCACAGATACGCAGTATTTT. Its translation: CASSLRRPSSTDTQYF.

The chain is built from TRBV10-3 and TRBJ2-7, with 9 bases aligning to TRBD2. Trimming at V came to 3 bases and at J to 6 bases, leaving 6 bases not matched to a gene. Germline V lookup: CDR1 ENHRY, CDR2 SYGVKD. The CDR3 loop spans 14 amino acids. For the CDR3, the DNA is TGTGCCATCAGTGACCCTAGCGGGACGGGCGAGCAGTACTTC. It codes for CAISDPSGTGEQYF.

The chain has TRBV10-3 and TRBJ1-1; TRBD1 might be the D (5 bases). Trimming removed 0 bases at V and 4 bases at J, with 12 bases between. CDR3 length: 15 residues. The germline V gene encodes CDR1 ENHRY and CDR2 SYGVKD. CDR3 loop: CAISESRGVSTEAFF. CDR3 sequence (DNA): TGTGCCATCAGTGAGTCCCGGGGGGTGAGCACTGAAGCTTTCTTT.

V gene TRBV24-1 combines with J gene TRBJ2-2; 12 positions match TRBD2. Looked up from germline, CDR1 is KGHDR and CDR2 is SFDVKD. The V segment lost 2 bases and the J segment 7 bases; nucleotides outside the gene matches: 7. This CDR3 has 17 residues. The CDR3 nucleotides are TGTGCCACCAGTGATTCACCGGGACTAGCGGGCAACGGGGAGCTGTTTTTT. It specifies CATSDSPGLAGNGELFF.

In its sample, this clone was seen once. CDR3 protein: CASSLGPLNTEAFF. The CDR3 bases are TGTGCCAGCAGCTTAGGTCCCTTGAACACTGAAGCTTTCTTT. The chain has TRBV7-2 and TRBJ1-1; no clear D. V lost 1 base and J 0 bases, leaving 6 bases between the germline ends. This CDR3 is 14 amino acids long. Germline CDR1 reads SGHTA; CDR2 reads FQGNSA. Using reference TRBV7-2 and TRBJ1-1 for the parts outside the CDR3, the full variable domain is GAGVSQSPSNKVTEKGKDVELRCDPISGHTALYWYRQSLGQGLEFLIYFQGNSAPDKSGLPSDRFSAERTGGSVSTLTIQRTQQEDSAVYLCASSLGPLNTEAFFGQGTRLTVV.

The sample holds a few counts of this clone. V gene TRBV7-6 combines with J gene TRBJ2-7, with D maybe TRBD1 (5 bases). Trimming stripped 1 base from V and 3 bases from J, with 16 bases between. This CDR3 has 16 amino acids. Germline V lookup: CDR1 SGHVS, CDR2 FNYEAQ. The DNA of the CDR3 is TGTGCCAGCAGCTTAGGCCCTAGGGGTTCAGACTACGAGCAGTACTTC. It translates to CASSLGPRGSDYEQYF. Full variable domain (outside the CDR3, taken from reference TRBV7-6 and TRBJ2-7): GAGVSQSPRYKVTKRGQDVALRCDPISGHVSLYWYRQALGQGPEFLTYFNYEAQQDKSGLPNDRFSAERPEGSISTLTIQRTEQRDSAMYRCASSLGPRGSDYEQYFGPGTRLTVT.

The chain links TRBV4-1 to TRBJ2-7; 7 bases map to TRBD1. V gave up 0 bases and J gave up 3 bases; unmatched junction bases: 8. The CDR3 is made up of 16 amino acids. Looked up from germline, CDR1 is MGHRA and CDR2 is YSYEKL. The CDR3 DNA sequence: TGCGCCAGCAGCCAAGATTCGGGGACAGACCTCTACGAGCAGTACTTC. Its protein is CASSQDSGTDLYEQYF.

This clone was recorded a few times. J is TRBJ2-7 and V is TRBV7-9, with 9 bases fitting TRBD2. This CDR3 spans 16 amino acids. Germline values: CDR1 SEHNR, CDR2 FQNEAQ (reference sequence). Trimming cost V 0 bases and J 4 bases; bases outside gene matches: 7. DNA for the CDR3: TGTGCCAGCAGCTTAGCCCTAGCGGGATTCTTTTACGAGCAGTACTTC. Its protein is CASSLALAGFFYEQYF.

The chain employs TRBV7-7 and TRBJ2-1, with a weak D call TRBD2 (5 bases). Germline CDR1 reads SSHAT; CDR2 reads FNYEAQ (reference sequence). The CDR3 consists of 17 residues. V was cut by 1 base and J by 0 bases, with 13 bases left in between. Here the CDR3 DNA reads TGTGCCAGCAGCTTAGGGGGAGCTAGGAGCTCCTACAATGAGCAGTTCTTC. This sequence encodes CASSLGGARSSYNEQFF.

The chain links TRBV7-2 to TRBJ1-2, with a weak D call TRBD1 (5 bases). Germline CDR1 and CDR2: SGHTA and FQGNSA. V dropped 5 bases and J dropped 2 bases, with 15 bases sitting between them. The CDR3 length is 15 residues. The CDR3 protein is CASSDSGFGNYGYTF. In DNA, the CDR3 is TGTGCCAGCAGCGATTCAGGGTTTGGAAACTATGGCTACACCTTC.

This clone has only one observation. CDR3 coding DNA: TGTGCCAGCAGTGAAAGGGGAGGGGGGATGGACACTGAAGCTTTCTTT. Translating it yields CASSERGGGMDTEAFF. This sequence joins TRBV2 and TRBJ1-1; TRBD1 is a possible D gene (6 bases). The CDR3 spans 16 residues. CDR1 is SNHLY and CDR2 is FYNNEI in the germline V gene. V lost 2 bases to trimming and J lost 3 bases, with 16 bases between them. Filled out from reference TRBV2 and TRBJ1-1, the complete variable domain reads EPEVTQTPSHQVTQMGQEVILRCVPISNHLYFYWYRQILGQKVEFLVSFYNNEISEKSEIFDDQFSVERPDGSNFTLKIRSTKLEDSAMYFCASSERGGGMDTEAFFGQGTRLTVV.

V gene TRBV9 combines with J gene TRBJ2-7; 15 bases agree with TRBD2. Losses at the gene ends were 3 bases for V and 6 bases for J; bases not matched to a gene: 7. The CDR3 covers 16 residues. CDR1 and CDR2 from the germline V gene are SGDLS and YYNGEE. CDR3 sequence reads: CASSAGLAGGAGEQYF. The CDR3, as DNA: TGTGCCAGCAGCGCGGGACTAGCGGGAGGAGCTGGCGAGCAGTACTTC.

J is TRBJ1-2 and V is TRBV19; maybe TRBD1 (5 bases). The V end lost 6 bases, the J end lost 6 bases, and 11 bases lay between the germline ends. Germline lookup yields CDR1 LNHDA and CDR2 SQIVND (reference sequence). This CDR3 is 12 amino acids long. CDR3 protein: CASRAGEHGYTF. The CDR3 DNA reads as TGTGCCAGTAGGGCGGGGGAGCATGGCTACACCTTC.

V gene TRBV4-1 combines with J gene TRBJ2-7, with 10 bases lining up with TRBD2. The V segment lost 0 bases and the J segment 3 bases; nucleotides outside the gene matches: 5. Germline CDR1 reads MGHRA; CDR2 reads YSYEKL. This CDR3 comprises 16 residues. CDR3 amino acids: CASSQEPTSGFYEQYF. CDR3 nucleotides: TGCGCCAGCAGCCAAGAACCGACTAGCGGGTTCTACGAGCAGTACTTC.

This clone was picked up one time. The rearrangement links TRBV6-6 to TRBJ1-2, with 7 bases fitting TRBD1. Germline lookup yields CDR1 MNHNY and CDR2 SVGAGI (reference sequence). The CDR3 runs 14 residues. V dropped 0 bases and J dropped 8; count of bases not matched to a gene: 6. CDR3 region: CASSYSGTAQGYTF. The CDR3 DNA follows: TGTGCCAGCAGTTACTCGGGGACAGCTCAAGGCTACACCTTC.